This TCR beta chain was obtained from a study of blood T cell repertoires in COVID-19. Study as a whole: PBMCs, B-cell-depleted T cells, or T cells were the source of the cDNA or gDNA that made up the material.

This table comes from immunoSEQ multiplex PCR, and its TCRdb copy is limited to in-frame clones, with some not included. The sample has under 200,000 clones; just under 90% are singletons. The V end lost 3 bases, the J end lost 7 bases, and 10 bases lay between the germline ends. Germline V CDR1 and CDR2: MGHDK, SYGVNS. CDR3 length: 14 residues. The V gene is TRBV25-1, the J gene TRBJ1-6, with D unresolved. The origin of this receptor is a man younger than 30 with active or convalescent COVID-19. What was sequenced was peripheral blood. In DNA form, the CDR3 reads TGTGCCAGCAGTGATCGCATGAGGAATTCACCCCTCCACTTT. Translated, it gives CASSDRMRNSPLHF.